The rows below give T cell receptor beta chains drawn from one sample of a study of cytomegalovirus exposure and HLA in healthy donors. The repertoire was sequenced with immunoSEQ multiplex PCR; TCRdb's copy has only in-frame clones and lacks some. Found here are about 52,000 clones; the top ten clones hold 9% to 15%. The source material was PBMCs. These receptors were obtained from a woman aged 55-75 years in good health and CMV-seropositive. Both conserved end residues are trimmed from each CDR3. Each record gives: V gene, CDR3 protein.

v_call: TRBV6-1; cdr3_aa: ASRTGLGNTEAF
v_call: TRBV5-5; cdr3_aa: ASSPTGGSGSYEQY
v_call: TRBV28; cdr3_aa: ASSPPAGGGAYGYT
v_call: TRBV4-3; cdr3_aa: ASSQDHQGKGANVLT
v_call: TRBV12-2; cdr3_aa: ASRTPDRVNEKLF
v_call: TRBV28; cdr3_aa: ASSSPGGANYGYT
v_call: TRBV18; cdr3_aa: ASSPGLAGGLDTQY
v_call: TRBV15; cdr3_aa: ATSREIAATNEKLF
v_call: TRBV7-2; cdr3_aa: ASSEGQGREKLF
v_call: TRBV4-3; cdr3_aa: ASSQENPSNNSPLH
v_call: TRBV5-4; cdr3_aa: ASSAYYTGELF
v_call: TRBV6-1; cdr3_aa: ASSVWGQGGNQPQH
v_call: TRBV5-1; cdr3_aa: ASSSRLAALTYEQY
v_call: TRBV29-1; cdr3_aa: SVQQGTTNQPQH
v_call: TRBV6-5; cdr3_aa: ASSYRGGGAYNEQF
v_call: TRBV7-6; cdr3_aa: ASSSKGQGAYEQY
v_call: TRBV7-8; cdr3_aa: ASSLARQGAPGNTIY
v_call: TRBV10-2; cdr3_aa: ASRDRAPPQPQH
v_call: TRBV10-3; cdr3_aa: AIQGGTYEQY
v_call: TRBV14; cdr3_aa: ASSGRGSYTEAF
v_call: TRBV5-1; cdr3_aa: ASSLAPGMNQPQH
v_call: TRBV7-2; cdr3_aa: ASSLGVTQY
v_call: TRBV7-2; cdr3_aa: ASSRRLADYEQY
v_call: TRBV7-2; cdr3_aa: ASSLDRALEQY
v_call: TRBV7-9; cdr3_aa: ASSPQADSPLH
v_call: TRBV27; cdr3_aa: ASTAFPGTGDNEQF
v_call: TRBV6-5; cdr3_aa: ASRFRRGNGEQY